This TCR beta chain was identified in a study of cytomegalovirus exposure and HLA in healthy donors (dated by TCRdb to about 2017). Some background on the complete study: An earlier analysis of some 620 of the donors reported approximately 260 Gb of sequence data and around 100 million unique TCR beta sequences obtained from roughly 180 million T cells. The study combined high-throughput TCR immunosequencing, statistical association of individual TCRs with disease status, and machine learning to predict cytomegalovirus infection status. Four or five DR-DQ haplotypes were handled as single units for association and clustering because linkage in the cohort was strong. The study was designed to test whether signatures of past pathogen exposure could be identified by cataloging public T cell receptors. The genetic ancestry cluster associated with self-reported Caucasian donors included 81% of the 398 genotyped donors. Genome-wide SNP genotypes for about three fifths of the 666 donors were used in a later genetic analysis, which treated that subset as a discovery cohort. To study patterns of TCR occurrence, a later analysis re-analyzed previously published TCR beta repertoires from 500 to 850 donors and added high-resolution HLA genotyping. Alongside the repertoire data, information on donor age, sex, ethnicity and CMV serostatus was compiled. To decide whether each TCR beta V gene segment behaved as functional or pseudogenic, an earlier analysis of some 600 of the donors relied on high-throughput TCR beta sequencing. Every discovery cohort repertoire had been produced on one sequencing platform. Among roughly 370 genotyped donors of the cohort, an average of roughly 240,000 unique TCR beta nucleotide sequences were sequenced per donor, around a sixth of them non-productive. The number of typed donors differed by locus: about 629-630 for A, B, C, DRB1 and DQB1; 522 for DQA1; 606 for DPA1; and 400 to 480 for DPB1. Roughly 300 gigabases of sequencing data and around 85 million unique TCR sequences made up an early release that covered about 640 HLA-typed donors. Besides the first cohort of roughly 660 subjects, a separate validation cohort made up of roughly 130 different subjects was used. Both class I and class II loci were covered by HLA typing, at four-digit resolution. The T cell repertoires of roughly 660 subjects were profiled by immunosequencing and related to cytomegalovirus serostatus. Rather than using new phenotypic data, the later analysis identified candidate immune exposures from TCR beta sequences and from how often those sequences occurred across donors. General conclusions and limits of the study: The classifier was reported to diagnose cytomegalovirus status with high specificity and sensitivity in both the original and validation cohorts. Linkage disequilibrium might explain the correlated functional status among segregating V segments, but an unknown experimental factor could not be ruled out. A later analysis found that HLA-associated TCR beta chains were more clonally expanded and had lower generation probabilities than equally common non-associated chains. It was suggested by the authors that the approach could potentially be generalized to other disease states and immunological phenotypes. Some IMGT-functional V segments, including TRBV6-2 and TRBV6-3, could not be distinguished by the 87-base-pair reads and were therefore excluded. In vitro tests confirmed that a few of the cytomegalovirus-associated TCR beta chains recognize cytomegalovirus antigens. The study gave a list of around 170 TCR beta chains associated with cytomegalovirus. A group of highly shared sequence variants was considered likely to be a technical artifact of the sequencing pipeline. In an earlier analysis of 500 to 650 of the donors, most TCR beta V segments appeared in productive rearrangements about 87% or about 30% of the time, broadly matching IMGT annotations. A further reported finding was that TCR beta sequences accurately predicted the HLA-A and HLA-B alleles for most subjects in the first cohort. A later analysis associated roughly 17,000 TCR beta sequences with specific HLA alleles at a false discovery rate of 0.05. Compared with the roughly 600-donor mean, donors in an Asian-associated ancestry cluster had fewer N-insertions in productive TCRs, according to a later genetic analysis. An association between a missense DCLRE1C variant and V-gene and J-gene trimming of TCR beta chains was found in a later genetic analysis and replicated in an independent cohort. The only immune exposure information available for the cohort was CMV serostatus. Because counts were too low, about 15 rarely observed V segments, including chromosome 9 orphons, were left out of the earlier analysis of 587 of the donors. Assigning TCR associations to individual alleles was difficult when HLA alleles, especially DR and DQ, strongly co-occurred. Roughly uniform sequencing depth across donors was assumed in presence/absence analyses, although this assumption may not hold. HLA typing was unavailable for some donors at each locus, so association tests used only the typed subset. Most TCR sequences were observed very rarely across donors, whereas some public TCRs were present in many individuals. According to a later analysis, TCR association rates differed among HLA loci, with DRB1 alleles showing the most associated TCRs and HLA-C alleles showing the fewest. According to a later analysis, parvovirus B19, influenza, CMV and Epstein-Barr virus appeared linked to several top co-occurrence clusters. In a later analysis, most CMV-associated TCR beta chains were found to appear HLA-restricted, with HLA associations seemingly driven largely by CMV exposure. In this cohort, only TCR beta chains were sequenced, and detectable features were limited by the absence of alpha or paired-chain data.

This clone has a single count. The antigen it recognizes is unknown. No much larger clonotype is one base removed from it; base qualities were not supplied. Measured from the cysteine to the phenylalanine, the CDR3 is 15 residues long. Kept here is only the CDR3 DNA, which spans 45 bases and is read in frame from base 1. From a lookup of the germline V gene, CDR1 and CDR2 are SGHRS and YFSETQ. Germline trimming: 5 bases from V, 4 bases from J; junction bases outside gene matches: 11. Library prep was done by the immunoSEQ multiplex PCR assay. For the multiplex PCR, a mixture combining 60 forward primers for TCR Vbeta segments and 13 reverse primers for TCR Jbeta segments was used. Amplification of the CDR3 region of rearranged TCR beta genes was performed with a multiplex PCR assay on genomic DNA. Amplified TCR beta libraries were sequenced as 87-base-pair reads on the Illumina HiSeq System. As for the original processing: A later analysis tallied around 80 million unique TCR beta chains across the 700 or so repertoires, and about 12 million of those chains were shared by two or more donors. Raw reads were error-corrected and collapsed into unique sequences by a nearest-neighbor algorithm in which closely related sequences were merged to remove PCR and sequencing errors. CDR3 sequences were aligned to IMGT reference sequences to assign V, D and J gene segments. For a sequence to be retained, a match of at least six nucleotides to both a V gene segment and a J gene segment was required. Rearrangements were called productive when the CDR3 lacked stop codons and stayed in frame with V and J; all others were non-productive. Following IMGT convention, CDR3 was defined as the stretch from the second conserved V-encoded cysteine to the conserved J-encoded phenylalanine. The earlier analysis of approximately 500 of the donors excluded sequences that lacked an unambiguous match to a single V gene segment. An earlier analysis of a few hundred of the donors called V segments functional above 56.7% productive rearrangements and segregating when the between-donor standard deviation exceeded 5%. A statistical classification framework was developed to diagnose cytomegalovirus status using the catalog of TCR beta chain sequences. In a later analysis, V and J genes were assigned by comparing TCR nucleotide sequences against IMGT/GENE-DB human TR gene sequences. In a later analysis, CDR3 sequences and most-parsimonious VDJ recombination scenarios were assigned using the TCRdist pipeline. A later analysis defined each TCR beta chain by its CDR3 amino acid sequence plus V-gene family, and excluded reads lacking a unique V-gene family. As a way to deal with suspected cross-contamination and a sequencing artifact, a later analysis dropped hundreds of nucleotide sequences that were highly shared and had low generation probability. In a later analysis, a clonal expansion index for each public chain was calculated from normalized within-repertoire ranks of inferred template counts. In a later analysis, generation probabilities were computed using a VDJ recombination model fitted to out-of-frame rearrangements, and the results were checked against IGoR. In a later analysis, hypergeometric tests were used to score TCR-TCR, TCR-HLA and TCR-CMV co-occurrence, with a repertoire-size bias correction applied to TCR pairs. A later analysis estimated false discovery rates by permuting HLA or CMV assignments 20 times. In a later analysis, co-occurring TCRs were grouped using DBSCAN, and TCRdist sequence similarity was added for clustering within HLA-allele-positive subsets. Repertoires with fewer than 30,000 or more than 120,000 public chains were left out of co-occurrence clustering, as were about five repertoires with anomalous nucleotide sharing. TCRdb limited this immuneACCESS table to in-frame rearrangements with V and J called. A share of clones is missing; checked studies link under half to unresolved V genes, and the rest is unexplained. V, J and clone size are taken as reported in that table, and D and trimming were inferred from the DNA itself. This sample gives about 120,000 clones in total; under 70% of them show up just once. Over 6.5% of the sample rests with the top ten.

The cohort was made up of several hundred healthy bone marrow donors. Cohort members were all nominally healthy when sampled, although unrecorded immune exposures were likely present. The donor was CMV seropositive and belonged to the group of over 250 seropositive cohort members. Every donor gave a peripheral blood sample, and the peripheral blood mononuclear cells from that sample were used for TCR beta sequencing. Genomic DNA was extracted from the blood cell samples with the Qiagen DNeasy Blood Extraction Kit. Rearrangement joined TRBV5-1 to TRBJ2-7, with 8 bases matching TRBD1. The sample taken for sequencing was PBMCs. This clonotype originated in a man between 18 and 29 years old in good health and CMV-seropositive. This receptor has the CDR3 CASRDGQGGFYEQYF. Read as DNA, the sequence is TGCGCCAGCAGAGACGGACAGGGCGGTTTTTACGAGCAGTACTTC.